These 16 T cell receptor beta chains were sequenced from one sample in a study of vaccination and CD4 T cells after COVID-19. Noted time point: late sampling 161 to 241 days after vaccination in a few convalescent patients. TCRdb called the PCR reads again in MiXCR, with one record for every CDR3 protein. The sample contains 31,000 or so distinct CDR3 sequences, 49% of which appear only once. Sequencing used CD4+ T cells from blood, obtained about 7 months after SARS-CoV-2 vaccination. The receptors derive from a human donor who had recovered from COVID-19.

The gene calls are TRBV24-1 and TRBJ1-5, with a possible D match to TRBD1 (5 bases). Germline V gene sequence: CDR1 KGHDR, CDR2 SFDVKD. There are 15 residues in the CDR3. V lost 3 bases and J 6 bases, leaving 14 bases between the germline ends. CDR3 protein: CATSDPAGESQPQHF. CDR3 DNA: TGTGCCACCAGTGATCCGGCGGGGGAAAGTCAGCCCCAGCATTTT.

This clonotype has more than one count but fewer than ten. This chain links TRBV7-2 with TRBJ2-3; D possibly corresponds to TRBD2 (5 bases). The CDR3 runs to 16 residues. The V gene lost 0 bases and the J gene lost 4 bases, with 14 bases spanning the gap. Germline assignment: CDR1 SGHTA and CDR2 FQGNSA. CDR3 bases: TGTGCCAGCAGCTTAGCTTTAGGGAGTGGTGCAGATACGCAGTATTTT. This encodes CASSLALGSGADTQYF. The full variable domain, in which reference TRBV7-2 and TRBJ2-3 provide the parts outside the CDR3, is GAGVSQSPSNKVTEKGKDVELRCDPISGHTALYWYRQSLGQGLEFLIYFQGNSAPDKSGLPSDRFSAERTGGSVSTLTIQRTQQEDSAVYLCASSLALGSGADTQYFGPGTRLTVL.

This clonotype was seen more than once but under ten times. A read error may account for a junction end that differs from germline. The V gene is TRBV7-9, the J gene TRBJ2-1; 13 bases are a match to TRBD2. In germline, CDR1 is SEHNR, CDR2 FQNEAQ (reference sequence). This CDR3 has 16 residues. CDR3 loop: CASSSPFIQLAGGHDF. The CDR3 DNA reads TGTGCCAGCAGCTCCCCGTTTATCCAACTAGCGGGAGGGCACGACTTC.

The sample holds one count of this clonotype. The CDR3 coding sequence is TGTGCCAGCAGTTTGTCAACATCCGGCTACTACGAGCAGTACTTC. Protein: CASSLSTSGYYEQYF. The chain carries TRBV28 and TRBJ2-7; D call uncertain. This CDR3 region has 15 residues. Trimming stripped 3 bases from V and 3 bases from J, with 15 bases between. Looked up from germline, CDR1 is MDHEN and CDR2 is SYDVKM.

The rearrangement uses TRBV20-1 and TRBJ2-5, with 10 nucleotides matching TRBD2. CDR1 DFQATT and CDR2 SNEGSKA come from the germline V gene (reference sequence). The trim removed 5 bases at V and 3 bases at J, leaving 3 bases unmatched. The CDR3 sequence is 13 residues long. CDR3 nucleotides: TGCAGTGCTCGGACTAGCGGTGAAGAGACCCAGTACTTC. Encoded protein: CSARTSGEETQYF.

The chain carries TRBV28 and TRBJ1-2, with D possibly being TRBD1 (6 bases). V lost 7 bases and J 6 bases, leaving 18 bases between the germline ends. CDR1 is MDHEN, CDR2 SYDVKM, per germline. CDR3 length equals 14 residues. The CDR3 protein is CASTSPRRGHGYTF. In DNA, the CDR3 is TGTGCCAGCACCTCCCCCCGCAGGGGACATGGCTACACCTTC.

This chain uses TRBV7-9 with TRBJ1-5; perhaps TRBD1 as D (5 bases). Germline values: CDR1 SEHNR, CDR2 FQNEAQ (reference sequence). The V and J ends lost 1 base and 6 bases respectively, with 7 bases between them. This CDR3 is built from 13 residues. This CDR3 is CASSLGGGQPQHF. CDR3 nucleotides: TGTGCCAGCAGCTTAGGGGGCGGTCAGCCCCAGCATTTT.

This clonotype showed up just a few times. This chain uses TRBV20-1 with TRBJ2-7, with 7 bases matching TRBD2. Germline-derived CDR1 and CDR2 are DFQATT and SNEGSKA (reference sequence). This CDR3 spans 14 amino acids. V shed 5 bases, J shed 1 base, and the junction held 8 bases outside the gene matches. The CDR3 here is CSAQSGTQSYEQYF. CDR3 in DNA: TGCAGTGCTCAAAGCGGGACGCAATCCTACGAGCAGTACTTC.

J is TRBJ2-2 and V is TRBV7-8; possible D gene TRBD1, 5 bases. The ends were cut back, 5 bases at V and 6 bases at J, with 10 bases in the middle. The CDR3 extends over 13 amino acids. The germline V gene has CDR1 SGHVS and CDR2 FQNEAQ. This CDR3 reads CASSSRVAGELFF. The CDR3 bases are TGTGCCAGCAGCAGCAGGGTAGCCGGGGAGCTGTTTTTT.

There are a few counts of this clonotype. The chain employs TRBV27 and TRBJ2-7; D uncertain. Germline V gene data show CDR1 as MNHEY and CDR2 as SMNVEV (reference sequence). Trimming removed 3 bases at V and 3 bases at J, with 6 bases between. This CDR3 has 12 amino acids. The CDR3, as DNA: TGTGCCAGCAGTTTGTTTGGCTACGAGCAGTACTTC. Residues: CASSLFGYEQYF.

J is TRBJ2-5 and V is TRBV20-1; D possibly matches TRBD1 or TRBD2 (6 bases each). Germline CDR1 reads DFQATT; CDR2 reads SNEGSKA (reference sequence). The CDR3 runs to 15 residues. Deletions cut 1 base from V and 1 base from J, with 13 bases between. The CDR3 sequence: CSARGGLAPQETQYF. For the CDR3, the DNA is TGCAGTGCTAGAGGGGGGCTAGCGCCCCAAGAGACCCAGTACTTC.

The rearrangement joins TRBV4-3 to TRBJ2-1; TRBD1 matches at 8 bases. The CDR3 extends over 17 amino acids. V lost 0 bases and J lost 4; bases outside the gene matches: 8. Germline V CDR1 and CDR2: LGHNA, YSLEER. For the CDR3, the DNA is TGCGCCAGCAGCCAAGATTATTGGGACAGGAATTACAATGAGCAGTTCTTC. Translated, it gives CASSQDYWDRNYNEQFF.

The CDR3 loop reads CASRGYGSGGKTQYF. DNA of the CDR3: TGTGCCAGCCGGGGGTACGGGAGCGGGGGAAAGACCCAGTACTTC. The chain carries TRBV2 and TRBJ2-5; 8 bases align to TRBD2. The CDR3 length is 15 residues. Per germline, CDR1 SNHLY and CDR2 FYNNEI. V lost 8 bases, J lost 6 bases, and 14 bases stayed unmatched.

V is TRBV20-1 and J is TRBJ2-7; TRBD2 matches at 10 bases. The CDR3 sequence is 15 residues long. The germline CDR1 and CDR2 sequences are DFQATT and SNEGSKA (reference sequence). Trimming cost V 6 bases and J 3 bases; bases outside gene matches: 11. The CDR3 nucleotides are TGCAGTGCACCCGAGAGTAGCGGGAGGATCTACGAGCAGTACTTC. It encodes CSAPESSGRIYEQYF.

The chain carries TRBV6-5 and TRBJ2-7, with no clear D. The CDR3 is 13 residues long. Per the germline V gene, CDR1 is MNHEY and CDR2 is SVGAGI. The V end lost 2 bases, the J end lost 3 bases, and 8 bases lay between the germline ends. CDR3 coding DNA: TGTGCCAGCAGTTACGGCGACGGCTACGAGCAGTACTTC. As protein: CASSYGDGYEQYF.

In this sample, this clonotype turned up a few times. The chain is built from TRBV27 and TRBJ2-3, with 7 positions matching TRBD2. The V and J ends lost 5 bases and 1 base, in that order; junction bases with no gene match: 9. CDR1 is MNHEY and CDR2 is SMNVEV in the germline V gene (reference sequence). The CDR3 spans 16 residues. The DNA for the CDR3 is TGTGCCAGCAGTCCCAGACTAGCCCGACGCACAGATACGCAGTATTTT. It specifies CASSPRLARRTDTQYF.